This TCR beta chain is from a study of shared clonotypes between healthy human individuals (dated by TCRdb to about 2020). Background for the entire study: The cohort included three men and a couple of women between 18 and 49 years of age. For each donor, three plates each were used for CD4 naive and CD4 memory, two plates were used for CD8 naive, and one plate was used for CD8 memory. To estimate repertoire size and how much clonotypes are shared between individuals, the study performed deep sequencing of blood TCR repertoires from about 5 healthy adults. Different laboratories and diverse techniques were used to prepare libraries and sequence TCR repertoires, to increase sequencing depth and limit assay-specific biases. Per donor, leukapheresis produced somewhere between about 0.94 and 9.5 billion PBMCs. Study-wide conclusions, independent of this receptor: Naive subsets generally had larger estimated clonotype richness than memory subsets. Pairwise subsampling led to the expectation that sequencing depth would affect the degree of clonotype sharing among donors. Because the study included only a small number of donors, the genetic and exposure-history diversity represented was limited. Sampling was limited to blood, and TCR repertoires in tissue likely differ from TCR repertoires in blood. Across a few donors, approximately 5% of naive CD4, around 3.3% of naive CD8, around 2.1% of memory CD4, and roughly 0.4% of memory CD8 clonotypes were shared. Higher generation probabilities were observed for clonotypes shared by all four sorted-subset donors than for non-shared clonotypes. Incomplete sequencing was indicated by rarefaction of sorted-subset datasets, despite the large sequencing depth.

To note about this clone: Its target antigen remains unknown. No clone much larger than this one lies a single base away; base qualities are absent.

For the CD8 naive samples, CD45RO-negative cells were positively selected for CCR7, yielding a CD45RA+CCR7+ population from which TemRA cells were excluded. Healthy HIV-negative adults with no recently reported acute infections or vaccinations were included as donors. All donors were Caucasian adults living in Nashville, Tennessee, USA. After blood collection by leukapheresis, PBMCs were isolated using Ficoll-Histopaque density gradient centrifugation and then cryopreserved in the vapor phase of liquid nitrogen. Analytical flow cytometry was used to check the purity and quantity of each magnetically sorted T cell population. Genomic DNA was isolated from every sorted fraction and measured by UV absorbance on a Nanodrop 2000c. TCR CDR3 regions were amplified from genomic DNA by multiplex PCR using the deep immunoSEQ assay. For each cell subset, the extracted genomic DNA was distributed evenly across all wells of several immunoSEQ 96-well plates, and each plate served as one replicate. Each replicate PCR for sorted subsets received about 210 ng genomic DNA, equal to about 30,000 T cell genomes. The purified libraries were quantified using a Qubit 3.0 fluorometer, sized with a Bioanalyzer 2100, and then quantified again using the KAPA Library Quantification kit. Every immunoSEQ 96-well plate was sequenced on a separate single-read 150-cycle Illumina NextSeq 550 flow cell. Turning to the authors' computational methods: Because the immunoSEQ output included only junctional sequences and no quality scores, the filtering could not be the same as the filtering used for full-length reads. Sequences were annotated with PyIR, a Python wrapper for IgBLAST v1.9, using IMGT germline references to assign V/J genes and CDR3. Reads were removed for weak V/J assignments (E-value above 1e-6), missing CDR3, stop codons, out-of-frame junctions, or ambiguous translated residues. V3J clonotypes were defined as sequences sharing an identical inferred V gene, J gene, and CDR3 amino acid sequence. The percentage overlap between two repertoires was calculated by dividing the number of shared unique clonotypes by the size of the smaller repertoire. Three approaches were used to assess repertoire richness: RTK rarefaction, the Chao1 estimator, and Recon v2.1 estimates of unobserved clonotypes. Generation probabilities for all TCRbeta clonotypes obtained by the gDNA method from a handful of donors were computed using OLGA. TCRdb's version of the immuneACCESS table is confined to in-frame rearrangements and falls short of the full clone set. An unresolved V gene accounts for under half of the shortfall where checked; the remainder is of unknown origin. The V and J calls and clone size were taken over from that table, and D and trimming were inferred from the DNA. The sample table lists nearly 2 million clones, about 95% of them with a count of one. Approximately 1.2% of the sample goes to the ten largest clones.

Material: naive CD8+ T cells sorted from blood. Interpreted using the paper, the cell subset or site label stands for: CD45RA+CCR7+. This clonotype originated in a man between 18 and 29 years old in good health.

CDR3 sequence: CASSPGDGELFF. The base sequence is TGTGCCAGCAGCCCAGGGGACGGGGAGCTGTTTTTT. Recombination connected TRBV9 to TRBJ2-2; the D gene is possibly TRBD1, with 6 bases matching. The CDR3 runs 12 residues from the cysteine to the phenylalanine. The retained sequence is limited to the CDR3, 36 bases, with the frame set at the first base. Per the germline V gene, SGDLS is the CDR1 and YYNGEE is the CDR2. V loses 4 bases, J loses 7 bases, and the germline ends lie 8 bases apart. When the CDR3 is completed using the reference TRBV9 and TRBJ2-2 genes on either side, the full variable domain is DSGVTQTPKHLITATGQRVTLRCSPRSGDLSVYWYQQSLDQGLQFLIQYYNGEERAKGNILERFSAQQFPDLHSELNLSSLELGDSALYFCASSPGDGELFFGEGSRLTVL.